A selection of T cell receptor beta chains follows, all from one sample in a study of cytomegalovirus exposure and HLA in healthy donors. TCRdb keeps only in-frame clones here, not all; method: immunoSEQ multiplex PCR. The table includes about 160,000 clones, just over 75% detected once. What was sequenced was PBMCs. The receptor set was obtained from a woman between 35 and 50 years old in good health and CMV-seronegative. CDR3s include the opening cysteine and the closing phenylalanine or tryptophan. The D gene is left open where the match is weak. Some rows mark clone size as missing; the rest say once, few, many or name a class of expanded clone.

V gene	J gene	clone size	D gene	CDR3 DNA	CDR3 protein
TRBV7-9	TRBJ1-3	few	NA	TGTGCCAGCAGCTTATGGAGGTCTCCGGGAGAAGCGGGGGGAAACACCATATATTTT	CASSLWRSPGEAGGNTIYF
TRBV5-6	TRBJ2-3	few	TRBD2	TGTGCCAGCAGGCGGGAGACTCTGGGGGATACGCAGTATTTT	CASRRETLGDTQYF
TRBV5-1	TRBJ1-2	NA	TRBD1	TGCGCCAGCAGCTCAGGACAGGGAAATGGCTTCACCTTC	CASSSGQGNGFTF
TRBV5-6	TRBJ2-2	NA	NA	TGTGCCAGCAGCCCCCCTTGGGGGGGCTCCGGGGAGCTGTTTTTT	CASSPPWGGSGELFF
TRBV30	TRBJ1-5	NA	NA	TGTGCCTGGAACCGGGACAAGAATCAGCCCCAGCATTTT	CAWNRDKNQPQHF
TRBV19	TRBJ2-4	NA	TRBD1	TGTGCCAGCGGAGCGGGACAGGGGCTCGGCATTCAGTACTTC	CASGAGQGLGIQYF
TRBV19	TRBJ1-1	NA	TRBD1	TGTGCCAGTAGTATCCTGGGGGGGACAGGTCTTACTGAAGCTTTCTTT	CASSILGGTGLTEAFF
TRBV10-3	TRBJ2-5	NA	TRBD2	TGTGCCATCAGTGGCGGCGGGAGTAGTGGTTCGGAAGAGACCCAGTACTTC	CAISGGGSSGSEETQYF
TRBV19	TRBJ2-7	NA	NA	TGTGCCAGTAGTATATTGAGGGGGAGCTCCTACGAGCAGTACTTC	CASSILRGSSYEQYF
TRBV19	TRBJ2-7	few	TRBD2	TGTGCCAGTAGTATTGCGCTAGCGGGAGCCTACGAGCAGTACTTC	CASSIALAGAYEQYF
TRBV7-8	TRBJ1-2	NA	NA	TGTGCCAGCAGCTTAGCGCGGGGTGATGGAAACACCTTC	CASSLARGDGNTF
TRBV6-6	TRBJ1-2	NA	NA	TGTGCCAGCACCGGGGGACCGGGCTATGGCTACACCTTC	CASTGGPGYGYTF
TRBV9	TRBJ1-6	NA	NA	TGTGCCAGCAGCGTAGACGGGAGAGATAATTCACCCCTCCACTTT	CASSVDGRDNSPLHF
TRBV18	TRBJ1-3	NA	NA	TGTGCCAGCTCACCCGAGGGAAACACCATATATTTT	CASSPEGNTIYF
TRBV5-4	TRBJ2-3	NA	TRBD2	TGTGCCAGCAGCTTGGACGGGACTAACACAGATACGCAGTATTTT	CASSLDGTNTDTQYF
TRBV7-8	TRBJ2-3	NA	TRBD2	TGTGCCAGCAGCTTACGGCGGGAGGGGCGCACAGATACGCAGTATTTT	CASSLRREGRTDTQYF